These 32 T cell receptor beta chains share one sample of origin, sequenced in a study of tumor-infiltrating lymphocytes in primary liver carcinoma (dated 2017 in TCRdb). Without any cell sorting, total RNA and DNA were co-extracted from approximately 20-30 mg of bulk tissue using the AllPrep DNA/RNA mini kit. Sequencing was carried out with an Illumina HiSeq 2500. Using a constant-region primer and ProtoScript II reverse transcriptase, TCRbeta-specific cDNA was reverse-transcribed from 400 to 550 ng total RNA. Three nested multiplex PCR rounds, following a slightly modified ARM-PCR procedure, were used to build the TCRbeta libraries. Each of the first two PCR rounds ran for approximately 10 cycles using multiplex TRBV1-TRBV30 forward primers together with a Cbeta reverse primer. The public reads were run again by TCRdb, first through fastp at Q25 and then through MiXCR, and only productive beta chains were kept. Every distinct CDR3 protein forms one entry, paired with its most common genes and DNA. Counted in this sample were around 80,000 distinct CDR3 sequences; 72% of them appeared once. The top ten constitute around 19% of the sample.

Source material: liver tumor tissue from sampling region 1. According to the study, the label for this sample's cell subset or site signals: tumor region T1, superior pole. Receptors were obtained from a man aged 40-49 years with primary liver carcinoma and hepatitis B virus infection.

A remark on this clonotype: Sequence at one end of the junction differs from germline and may be a read error. This rearrangement joins TRBV4-1 to TRBJ2-1, with D unclear. Germline V lookup: CDR1 MGHRA, CDR2 YSYEKL. The CDR3 is 16 residues long. CDR3 in DNA: TGCACCAGCAGCCAAGAAAGCAGGAGAGAGAGAAATGAGCAGTTCTTC. It yields the protein CTSSQESRRERNEQFF.

In regard to this clonotype: Mismatch with germline at one junction end may stem from a read error. The J gene is TRBJ2-2, the V gene TRBV18; D gene uncertain. The CDR3 runs 14 residues. Germline CDR1 is KGHSH and CDR2 is LQKENI. DNA for the CDR3: TGTGACAGCTCACCTCTACCCGGGACCGGGGAGCTGTTTTTT. Its translation: CDSSPLPGTGELFF.

This clonotype was seen once. One junction end disagrees with the germline gene, perhaps due to a read error. This chain uses TRBV11-2 with TRBJ1-6; no reliable D call. This CDR3 contains 12 residues. The germline CDR1 and CDR2 sequences are SGHAT and FQNNGV. The CDR3 loop is CPSSLSGSPLLF. The CDR3 DNA sequence: TGTCCCAGCAGCCTGAGTGGATCACCCCTCCTCTTT.

As regards this clonotype: A read error may explain this, as a much larger clone is one base away. The J gene is TRBJ2-5, the V gene TRBV5-1, with 8 bases that match TRBD2. This CDR3 comprises 15 residues. The junction had 9 bases not matched to a gene; V was cut back by 5 bases and J by 3 bases. CDR1 and CDR2 (germline): SGHRS, YFSETQ. CDR3 sequence: CASRRLSGSEETQYF. CDR3 DNA sequence: TGCGCCAGCAGGCGATTAAGCGGGAGCGAAGAGACCCAGTACTTC. Based on the CDR3 plus reference TRBV5-1 and TRBJ2-5, the full variable domain is KAGVTQTPRYLIKTRGQQVTLSCSPISGHRSVSWYQQTPGQGLQFLFEYFSETQRNKGNFPGRFSGRQFSNSRSEMNVSTLELGDSALYLCASRRLSGSEETQYFGPGTRLLVL.

Comments on this clonotype: At one end, the junction sequence differs from germline, possibly due to a read error. The chain recombines TRBV6-5 with TRBJ2-1; D is undetermined. CDR1 and CDR2 (germline): MNHEY, SVGAGI. This CDR3 region has 13 residues. The CDR3 reads CASSPIGNNGQFF. The CDR3 DNA reads TGTGCAAGCAGCCCGATAGGGAACAATGGGCAGTTCTTC.

The rearrangement uses TRBV12-3 or TRBV12-4 and TRBJ2-7; 7 bases fit TRBD2. The CDR3 spans 12 residues. This CDR3 is CGSSLGLGEQYF. CDR3 nucleotide sequence: TGTGGCAGTTCCCTTGGACTAGGCGAGCAGTACTTC.

A note on this clonotype: One junction end does not reproduce the germline sequence, and a read error may be involved. The V gene is TRBV29-1, the J gene TRBJ2-7; 8 bases match TRBD1. The CDR3 spans 13 residues. Germline values: CDR1 SQVTM, CDR2 ANQGSEA. The CDR3 DNA sequence: TGCAGCGTTCCCCGGTCAGGGGGCTACGAGCAATACTTC. Amino acid sequence: CSVPRSGGYEQYF.

The chain couples TRBV6-6 to TRBJ1-2; tentative D call: TRBD1 (5 bases). Trimming took 6 bases from V and 6 from J, leaving 8 bases between them. Germline V lookup: CDR1 MNHNY, CDR2 SVGAGI (reference sequence). The CDR3 length is 11 residues. CDR3 protein: CASSAQDGYTF. CDR3 bases: TGTGCCAGCAGCGCACAGGATGGCTACACCTTC.

The DNA of the CDR3 is TGTGCCAGCGGCGATCGACTAACGTGGTACAATGAGCAGTTCTTC. This gives the protein CASGDRLTWYNEQFF. The V call is TRBV5-4, the J call TRBJ2-1; TRBD2 is a possible D gene (5 bases). Germline-derived CDR1 and CDR2 are SGHNT and YYREEE (reference sequence). This CDR3 is 15 amino acids long. V dropped 7 bases and J dropped 4 bases, with 18 bases sitting between them.

This clonotype has just one count. A much larger clone lies a single base off, so this may be a read error. This chain uses TRBV7-2 with TRBJ1-4; the D gene is possibly TRBD1 (5 bases). V lost 0 bases, J lost 0 bases, and 8 bases lay in between. Germline V gene sequence: CDR1 SGHTA, CDR2 FQGNSA. There are 16 residues in the CDR3. The CDR3 region is CASSLAGQATNEKLFF. CDR3 bases: TGTGCCAGCAGCTTAGCAGGACAAGCAACTAATGAAAAACTGTTTTTT.

The J gene is TRBJ2-7, the V gene TRBV20-1, with TRBD2 matching 10 bases. There are 15 residues in the CDR3. V was clipped by 4 bases and J by 3 bases; unmatched bases: 9. Germline V gives CDR1 DFQATT, CDR2 SNEGSKA (reference sequence). The CDR3 here is CSATPPSGSIYEQYF. Here the CDR3 DNA reads TGCAGTGCTACCCCCCCTAGCGGGAGTATCTACGAGCAGTACTTC.

This clonotype occurred many times. The chain recombines TRBV5-4 with TRBJ1-2, with a tentative D call TRBD1 (6 bases). Trimming pared 1 base from V and 4 bases from J, leaving 11 bases between. Germline CDR1 reads SGHNT; CDR2 reads YYREEE (reference sequence). CDR3 length: 14 residues. CDR3 sequence: CASSLPGASYGYTF. CDR3 DNA: TGTGCCAGCAGCTTGCCAGGGGCGTCCTATGGCTACACCTTC.

Regarding this clonotype: No conserved phenylalanine or tryptophan is present at the end of the CDR3, so a read error is the likely explanation. CDR3 in DNA: TGTGCCAGCAGAGATAGCTCTGGGGCCAACGTCCTGACTCTC. This sequence encodes CASRDSSGANVLTL. This chain links TRBV6-5 with TRBJ2-6; no firm D call. The CDR3 covers 14 residues. With 6 bases removed from V and 0 bases from J, the gap between germline ends came to 6 bases. Germline CDR1 reads MNHEY; CDR2 reads SVGAGI.

This clonotype was found many times. The chain has TRBV10-1 and TRBJ2-5, with D unclear. CDR1 WNHNN and CDR2 SYGVQD come from the germline V gene (reference sequence). V was trimmed by 6 bases and J by 2 bases, leaving 10 bases between them. The CDR3 has 13 residues. The CDR3 protein is CASSFGQQETQYF. The DNA of the CDR3 is TGCGCCAGCAGCTTTGGGCAGCAAGAGACCCAGTACTTC.

The chain links TRBV20-1 to TRBJ2-1; D remains ambiguous. V gave up 1 base and J gave up 9 bases, with 19 bases separating them. This CDR3 is 15 amino acids long. The germline V gene has CDR1 DFQATT and CDR2 SNEGSKA (reference sequence). CDR3 nucleotide sequence: TGCAGTGCTAGAGTTGATGGCGGATCTGTGAGTGAGCAGTTCTTC. This gives the protein CSARVDGGSVSEQFF.

Ten or more counts support this clonotype. The chain links TRBV5-1 to TRBJ2-7; 7 bases agree with TRBD2. The CDR3 consists of 14 residues. Trimming took 9 bases from V and 6 from J; bases not matched to a gene: 15. The V gene's germline CDR1 is SGHRS and CDR2 YFSETQ. This CDR3 is CATASLAGASEQYF. In DNA form, the CDR3 reads TGCGCCACCGCATCGCTGGCGGGAGCTTCCGAGCAGTACTTC. Full variable domain (remainder filled in from reference TRBV5-1 and TRBJ2-7): KAGVTQTPRYLIKTRGQQVTLSCSPISGHRSVSWYQQTPGQGLQFLFEYFSETQRNKGNFPGRFSGRQFSNSRSEMNVSTLELGDSALYLCATASLAGASEQYFGPGTRLTVT.

Note on this clonotype: Germline is not matched at one junction end, which may reflect a read error. The genes are TRBV4-1 and TRBJ2-3; 7 bases are a match to TRBD1. Germline-derived CDR1 and CDR2 are MGHRA and YSYEKL. The CDR3 sequence is 16 residues long. This chain's CDR3 is CASSQPRGQRADTQYF. CDR3 bases: TGCGCCAGCAGCCAACCCCGGGGACAGCGTGCAGATACGCAATATTTT.

Concerning this clonotype itself: Germline is not matched at one junction end, which may reflect a read error. The V and J genes are TRBV11-2 and TRBJ2-7; 8 nucleotides agree with TRBD2. The CDR3 sequence is 18 residues long. The germline gives CDR1 SGHAT, CDR2 FQNNGV. CDR3 residues: CASSLFVGLTGGGYEQYF. The CDR3 DNA is TGTGCCAGCAGCTTATTCGTTGGACTGACGGGAGGGGGGTACGAGCAATACTTC. The whole variable domain, filled in from reference TRBV11-2 and TRBJ2-7, reads EAGVAQSPRYKIIEKRQSVAFWCNPISGHATLYWYQQILGQGPKLLIQFQNNGVVDDSQLPKDRFSAERLKGVDSTLKIQPAKLEDSAVYLCASSLFVGLTGGGYEQYFGPGTRLTVT.

The chain joins TRBV2 to TRBJ2-2; D is undetermined. The CDR3 extends over 12 amino acids. CDR1 and CDR2 from the germline V gene are SNHLY and FYNNEI. V was clipped by 3 bases and J by 13 bases, with 12 bases between them. The CDR3 protein is CASSEAHRGLFF. In DNA, the CDR3 is TGTGCCAGCAGTGAGGCGCACCGCGGGCTGTTTTTT.

A single count supports this clonotype. Its ends do not fully match the called genes, so a read error is possible. The chain carries TRBV6-1 and TRBJ2-1, with 16 bases aligning to TRBD2. The CDR3 has 18 residues. Looked up from germline, CDR1 is MNHNS and CDR2 is SASEGT. The CDR3 sequence: CASSGGLAGGSYYNEQFF. CDR3 in DNA: TGTGCCAGCAGTGGGGGACTAGCGGGAGGGAGCTACTACAACGAGCAGTTCTTC.

This rearrangement joins TRBV29-1 to TRBJ2-7; D assignment may be TRBD1 or TRBD2 (5 bases each). Germline loops: CDR1 SQVTM, CDR2 ANQGSEA. This CDR3 comprises 12 residues. CDR3 in DNA: TGCAGTGTCCGGGACCCGGGATACGAGCAGTACTTC. This sequence encodes CSVRDPGYEQYF.

In this sample, this clonotype turned up many times. The chain has TRBV10-3 and TRBJ2-3, with 15 bases that match TRBD2. The CDR3 contains 21 residues. V was pared by 4 bases and J by 5 bases, with 19 bases of the junction left unmatched. CDR1 is ENHRY and CDR2 is SYGVKD in the germline V gene. The CDR3 loop is CAISASTGLAGGVMHGDTQYF. CDR3 coding DNA: TGTGCCATCAGTGCGTCCACCGGACTAGCGGGAGGGGTTATGCATGGAGATACGCAGTATTTT.

A word on this clonotype: An end of the junction differs from the germline gene, which may be a read error. This chain links TRBV10-3 with TRBJ1-5; 8 bases match TRBD1. The germline V gene has CDR1 ENHRY and CDR2 SYGVKD. The CDR3 loop spans 15 amino acids. CDR3: CPISDSDRGNQPQHF. CDR3 DNA sequence: TGTCCCATCAGTGACTCGGACAGGGGCAATCAGCCCCAGCATTTT.

Details on this clonotype: Compared with germline, one end of the junction differs, possibly owing to a read error. The genes are TRBV10-2 and TRBJ2-7; D might be TRBD1 (6 bases). The germline gives CDR1 WSHSY, CDR2 SAAADI. This CDR3 region has 12 residues. The CDR3 DNA reads as TGCGCTAGCAGTGAAGGACAGTACGAGCAGTACTTC. It yields the protein CASSEGQYEQYF.

The genes are TRBV25-1 and TRBJ2-7; D is unresolved. Trimming stripped 6 bases from V and 3 bases from J, with 6 bases between. The CDR3 extends over 11 amino acids. Germline values: CDR1 MGHDK, CDR2 SYGVNS. The CDR3 region is CASSPIYEQYF. CDR3 coding DNA: TGTGCCAGCAGCCCTATCTACGAGCAGTACTTC.

Of note for this clonotype: At one of its ends the junction is not consistent with the germline gene, which may arise from a read error. This chain links TRBV12-3 or TRBV12-4 with TRBJ2-7; D is possibly TRBD2 (5 bases). This CDR3 contains 16 residues. CDR3 in amino acids: CASSYRRHGGLYEQYF. The CDR3 DNA reads TGTGCCAGCAGTTACCGACGACATGGTGGACTTTACGAACAGTACTTC.

This clonotype has just a few counts. A read error is possible here, since a much larger clone lies one base away. V is TRBV6-2 or TRBV6-3 and J is TRBJ2-2, with unresolved D. In germline, CDR1 is MNHEY, CDR2 SVGEGT. This CDR3 spans 12 amino acids. The CDR3 sequence is CASRLPPRTDIF. The CDR3 nucleotides read TGTGCCAGCAGGCTTCCCCCCCGGACCGACATTTTT.

In the case of this clonotype: Lacking the conserved final phenylalanine or tryptophan, this CDR3 likely reflects a read error. This chain uses TRBV10-3 with TRBJ2-1; possibly TRBD1 for D (6 bases). Germline CDR1 is ENHRY and CDR2 is SYGVKD. The CDR3 contains 12 residues. The CDR3 coding sequence is TGTCCCATCAGTCAACAGGGAAATGAGCAGTTCCTC. Protein: CPISQQGNEQFL.

Concerning this clonotype itself: A single base separates this from a much larger clone, so it may be a read error. This chain connects TRBV6-4 to TRBJ2-1; D is unclear. In germline, CDR1 is MRHNA, CDR2 SNTAGT. This CDR3 comprises 13 residues. DNA for the CDR3: TGTGCCAACAGTGACTCGGAGCACAATGAGCAGTTCTTC. Protein: CANSDSEHNEQFF.

As for this clonotype: The conserved closing phenylalanine or tryptophan is absent in this CDR3, likely reflecting a read error. The chain combines TRBV28 with TRBJ2-1, with 8 bases fitting TRBD2. CDR3 length: 22 residues. J gave up 0 bases and V 2 bases, and 21 bases lay outside the gene matches. Germline V gene lookup returns CDR1 MDHEN and CDR2 SYDVKM. The CDR3 DNA sequence: TGTGCCAGCAGTTTACCGCGACAGGCCCTACCCGGGACTAGGAGCTCCTACAATGAGCAGTTCCTC. As protein: CASSLPRQALPGTRSSYNEQFL.

J is TRBJ1-1 and V is TRBV10-3, with D maybe TRBD1 (6 bases). CDR3 length: 14 residues. Germline CDR1 and CDR2: ENHRY and SYGVKD. The ends were cut back, 11 bases at V and 4 bases at J, with 20 bases in the middle. The CDR3: CAFNRTGLGTEAFF. Here the CDR3 DNA reads TGTGCCTTCAACCGAACAGGGTTGGGCACTGAAGCTTTCTTT.

Points on this clonotype: Likely a read error: the CDR3 ends without its conserved phenylalanine or tryptophan. CDR3: CASSTSQGGRDRGYTS. CDR3 nucleotides: TGTGCCAGCAGCACTAGCCAGGGGGGTCGGGATCGGGGCTACACCTCC. The chain uses TRBV5-4 and TRBJ1-2; 7 positions agree with TRBD1. Trimming at V came to 4 bases and at J to 8 bases, leaving 17 bases not matched to a gene. This CDR3 contains 16 residues. The germline V gene has CDR1 SGHNT and CDR2 YYREEE (reference sequence).